This T cell receptor beta chain was recovered during a study of T cell clonality in common variable immunodeficiency. Study-level points and caveats: The cause of increased CVID clonality remains unclear without subpopulation sequencing. In common variable immunodeficiency, TCR beta chains reportedly carried fewer deletions and N-nucleotide insertions.

Libraries were prepared by immunoSEQ multiplex PCR; TCRdb keeps only in-frame clonotypes and omits some of them. The profile covers under 45,000 clones, none occurring a single time. This clone has ten or more counts. The antigen remains undetermined. The clonotype originates from a person aged 18 to 70 in good health. The sample consisted of peripheral blood mononuclear cells.

This CDR3 is CAWSRTTGGLDTEAFF. The covered CDR3 bases are TGTGCCTGGAGTCGAACTACAGGGGGATTGGACACTGAA. This chain links TRBV30 with TRBJ1-1, with 8 bases identical to TRBD1. The missing CDR3 end, 3 residues past where the read stops, is filled in from the germline J gene. V shed 2 bases, J shed 3 bases, and the junction held 11 bases outside the gene matches. The germline V gene has CDR1 GTSNPN and CDR2 SVGIG (reference sequence). The CDR3 covers 16 residues.